This T cell receptor (beta chain) is drawn from a study of metastatic and nonmetastatic thyroid tumors. The CDR3 extends over 14 amino acids. V was cut by 7 bases and J by 2 bases, with 13 bases left in between. TCRdb re-analyzed the PCR reads through MiXCR. The table lists 30,000 to 35,000 clones, about 33% of them singletons. This clone was detected only a few times. Thyroid surgery had not been preceded by any treatment in any patient. This clonotype originated in a female donor with papillary thyroid cancer or a benign thyroid nodule (not recorded which). Some clones in this sample may be carry-over from other donors' samples. Material for sequencing was tumor tissue. The rearrangement joins TRBV12-3 or TRBV12-4 to TRBJ2-3; the D gene is possibly TRBD2 (5 bases). The CDR3 protein is CASTQRTVTDTQYF. The DNA for the CDR3 is TGTGCCAGCACCCAACGGACTGTCACAGATACGCAGTATTTT.